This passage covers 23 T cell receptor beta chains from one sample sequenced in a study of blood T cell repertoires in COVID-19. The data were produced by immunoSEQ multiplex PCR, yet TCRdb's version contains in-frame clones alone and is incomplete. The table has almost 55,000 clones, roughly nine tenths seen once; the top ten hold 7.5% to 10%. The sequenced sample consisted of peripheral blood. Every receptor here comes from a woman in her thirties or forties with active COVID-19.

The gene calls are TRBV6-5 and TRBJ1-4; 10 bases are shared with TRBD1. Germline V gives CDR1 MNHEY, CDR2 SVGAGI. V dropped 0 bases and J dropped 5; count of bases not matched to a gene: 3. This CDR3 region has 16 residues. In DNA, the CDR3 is TGTGCCAGCAGTTACTCCGGGGGACAGGGGAATGAAAAACTGTTTTTT. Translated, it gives CASSYSGGQGNEKLFF.

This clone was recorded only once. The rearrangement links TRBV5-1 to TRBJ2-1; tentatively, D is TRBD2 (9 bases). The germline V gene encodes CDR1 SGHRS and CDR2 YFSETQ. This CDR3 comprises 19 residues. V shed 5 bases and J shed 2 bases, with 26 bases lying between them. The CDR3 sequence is CASRSPGTGGGDTYNEQFF. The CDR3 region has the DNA TGCGCCAGCAGGAGCCCCGGGACAGGCGGGGGGGACACCTACAATGAGCAGTTCTTC. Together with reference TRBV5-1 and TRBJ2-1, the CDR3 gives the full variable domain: KAGVTQTPRYLIKTRGQQVTLSCSPISGHRSVSWYQQTPGQGLQFLFEYFSETQRNKGNFPGRFSGRQFSNSRSEMNVSTLELGDSALYLCASRSPGTGGGDTYNEQFFGPGTRLTVL.

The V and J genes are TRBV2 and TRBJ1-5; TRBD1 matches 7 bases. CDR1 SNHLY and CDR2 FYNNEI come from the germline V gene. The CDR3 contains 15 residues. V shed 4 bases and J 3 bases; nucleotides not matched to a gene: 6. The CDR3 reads CASSAQGSINQPQHF. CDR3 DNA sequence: TGTGCCAGCAGTGCACAGGGGTCAATCAATCAGCCCCAGCATTTT.

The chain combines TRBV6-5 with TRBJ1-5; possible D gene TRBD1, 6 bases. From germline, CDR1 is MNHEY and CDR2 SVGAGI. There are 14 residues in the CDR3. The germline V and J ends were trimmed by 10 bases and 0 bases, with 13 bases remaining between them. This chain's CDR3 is CATYQGPSNQPQHF. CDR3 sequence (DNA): TGTGCCACATATCAGGGGCCTAGCAATCAGCCCCAGCATTTT.

The CDR3 nucleotides are TGCAGTGCTAGTGGGGGCCCCTCGGACAGGGGAAATGAAAAACTGTTTTTT. This translates into CSASGGPSDRGNEKLFF. This rearrangement joins TRBV20-1 to TRBJ1-4; TRBD1 aligns across 9 bases. The germline gives CDR1 DFQATT, CDR2 SNEGSKA (reference sequence). Trimming cost V 3 bases and J 5 bases; bases outside gene matches: 13. The CDR3 consists of 17 residues.

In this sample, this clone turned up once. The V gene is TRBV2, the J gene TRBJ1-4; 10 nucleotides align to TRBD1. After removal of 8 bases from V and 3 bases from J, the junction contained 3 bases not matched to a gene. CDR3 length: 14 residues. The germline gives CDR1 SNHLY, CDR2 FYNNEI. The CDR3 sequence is CASGGQGANEKLFF. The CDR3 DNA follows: TGTGCCAGCGGCGGACAGGGGGCTAATGAAAAACTGTTTTTT.

The CDR3 reads CASSIAGQETQYF. The CDR3 region has the DNA TGTGCCAGTAGTATTGCCGGCCAAGAGACCCAGTACTTC. The rearrangement uses TRBV19 and TRBJ2-5; D is unresolved. V lost 3 bases and J 1 base, leaving 6 bases between the germline ends. Germline V gene data show CDR1 as LNHDA and CDR2 as SQIVND (reference sequence). This CDR3 is built from 13 residues. The whole variable domain, remainder taken from reference TRBV19 and TRBJ2-5, is DGGITQSPKYLFRKEGQNVTLSCEQNLNHDAMYWYRQDPGQGLRLIYYSQIVNDFQKGDIAEGYSVSREKKESFPLTVTSAQKNPTAFYLCASSIAGQETQYFGPGTRLLVL.

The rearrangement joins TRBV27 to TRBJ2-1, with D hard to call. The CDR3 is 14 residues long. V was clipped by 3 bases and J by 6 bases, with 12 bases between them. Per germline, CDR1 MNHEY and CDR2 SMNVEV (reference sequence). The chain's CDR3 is CASSLRLVGNEQFF. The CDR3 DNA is TGTGCCAGCAGTTTGAGGCTAGTTGGCAATGAGCAGTTCTTC.

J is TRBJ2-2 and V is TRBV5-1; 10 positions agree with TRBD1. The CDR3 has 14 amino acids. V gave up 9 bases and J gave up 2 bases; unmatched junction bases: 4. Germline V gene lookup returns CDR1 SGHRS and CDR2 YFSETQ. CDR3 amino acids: CATRQGANTGELFF. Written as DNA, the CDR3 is TGCGCCACTAGACAGGGGGCCAACACCGGGGAGCTGTTTTTT.

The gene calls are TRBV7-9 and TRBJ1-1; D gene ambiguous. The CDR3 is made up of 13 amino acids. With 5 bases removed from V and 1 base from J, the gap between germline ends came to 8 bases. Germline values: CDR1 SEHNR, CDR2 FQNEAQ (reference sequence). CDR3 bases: TGTGCCAGCAGCCGGGAGAGGAACACTGAAGCTTTCTTT. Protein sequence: CASSRERNTEAFF.

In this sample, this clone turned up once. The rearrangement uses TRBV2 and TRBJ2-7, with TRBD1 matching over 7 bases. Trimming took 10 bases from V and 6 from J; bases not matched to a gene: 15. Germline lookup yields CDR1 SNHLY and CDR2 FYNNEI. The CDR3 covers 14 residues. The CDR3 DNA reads TGTGCCATCGTTCCAAAGGGACAGCCGGGCGAGCAGTACTTC. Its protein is CAIVPKGQPGEQYF.

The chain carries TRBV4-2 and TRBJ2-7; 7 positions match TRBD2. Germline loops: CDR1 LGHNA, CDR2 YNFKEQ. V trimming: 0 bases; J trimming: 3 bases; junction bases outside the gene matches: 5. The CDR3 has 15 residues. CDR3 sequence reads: CASSQERASGYEQYF. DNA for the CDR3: TGTGCCAGCAGCCAAGAACGGGCTAGCGGCTACGAGCAGTACTTC.

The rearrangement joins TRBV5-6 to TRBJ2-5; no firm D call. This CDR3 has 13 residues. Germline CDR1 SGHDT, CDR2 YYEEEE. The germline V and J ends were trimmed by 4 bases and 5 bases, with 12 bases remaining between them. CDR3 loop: CASSGLVVETQYF. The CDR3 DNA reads TGTGCCAGCAGCGGGCTGGTAGTGGAGACCCAGTACTTC.

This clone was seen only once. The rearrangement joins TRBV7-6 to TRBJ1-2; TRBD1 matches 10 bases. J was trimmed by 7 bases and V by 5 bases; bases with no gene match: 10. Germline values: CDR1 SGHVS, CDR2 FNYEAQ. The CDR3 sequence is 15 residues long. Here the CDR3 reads CASSPRQGALAGYTF. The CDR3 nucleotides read TGTGCCAGCAGCCCGAGACAGGGGGCTTTAGCTGGCTACACCTTC.

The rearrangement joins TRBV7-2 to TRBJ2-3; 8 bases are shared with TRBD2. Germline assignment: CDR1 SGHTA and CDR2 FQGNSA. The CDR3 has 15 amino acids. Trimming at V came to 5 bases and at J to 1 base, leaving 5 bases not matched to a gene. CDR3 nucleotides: TGTGCCAGCAGCGTTAGCGGGGCCGGCACAGATACGCAGTATTTT. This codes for CASSVSGAGTDTQYF. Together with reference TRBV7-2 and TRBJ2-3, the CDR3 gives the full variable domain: GAGVSQSPSNKVTEKGKDVELRCDPISGHTALYWYRQSLGQGLEFLIYFQGNSAPDKSGLPSDRFSAERTGGSVSTLTIQRTQQEDSAVYLCASSVSGAGTDTQYFGPGTRLTVL.

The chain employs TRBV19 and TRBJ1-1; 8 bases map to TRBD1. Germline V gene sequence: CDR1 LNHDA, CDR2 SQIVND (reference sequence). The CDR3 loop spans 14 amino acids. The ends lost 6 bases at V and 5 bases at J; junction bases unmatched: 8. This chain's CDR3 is CASSRTGTTTEAFF. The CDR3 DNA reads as TGTGCCAGTAGCCGGACAGGGACGACGACTGAAGCTTTCTTT.

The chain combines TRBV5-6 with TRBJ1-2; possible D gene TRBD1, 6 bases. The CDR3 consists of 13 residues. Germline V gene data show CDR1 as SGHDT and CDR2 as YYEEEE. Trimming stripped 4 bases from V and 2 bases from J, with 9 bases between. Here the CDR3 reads CASSVTGNYGYTF. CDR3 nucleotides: TGTGCCAGCAGCGTAACAGGGAACTATGGCTACACCTTC. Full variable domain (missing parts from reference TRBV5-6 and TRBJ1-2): DAGVTQSPTHLIKTRGQQVTLRCSPKSGHDTVSWYQQALGQGPQFIFQYYEEEERQRGNFPDRFSGHQFPNYSSELNVNALLLGDSALYLCASSVTGNYGYTFGSGTRLTVV.

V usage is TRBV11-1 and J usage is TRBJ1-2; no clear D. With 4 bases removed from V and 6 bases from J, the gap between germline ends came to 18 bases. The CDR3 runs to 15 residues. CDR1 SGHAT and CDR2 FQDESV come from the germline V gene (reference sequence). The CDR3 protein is CASSSQLRSEDGYTF. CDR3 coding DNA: TGTGCCAGCAGCTCCCAGCTCCGGTCGGAGGATGGCTACACCTTC.

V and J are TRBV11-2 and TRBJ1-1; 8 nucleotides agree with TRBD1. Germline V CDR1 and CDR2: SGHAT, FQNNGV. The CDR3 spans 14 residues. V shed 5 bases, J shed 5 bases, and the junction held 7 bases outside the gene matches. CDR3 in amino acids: CASSTTGVVTEAFF. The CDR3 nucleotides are TGTGCCAGCAGCACGACAGGGGTAGTAACTGAAGCTTTCTTT. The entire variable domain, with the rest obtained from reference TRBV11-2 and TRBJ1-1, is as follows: EAGVAQSPRYKIIEKRQSVAFWCNPISGHATLYWYQQILGQGPKLLIQFQNNGVVDDSQLPKDRFSAERLKGVDSTLKIQPAKLEDSAVYLCASSTTGVVTEAFFGQGTRLTVV.

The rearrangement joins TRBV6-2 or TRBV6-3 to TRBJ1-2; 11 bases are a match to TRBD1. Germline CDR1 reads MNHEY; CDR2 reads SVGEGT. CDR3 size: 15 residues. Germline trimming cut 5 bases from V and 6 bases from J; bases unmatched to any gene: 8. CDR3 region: CASSGWTGGADGYTF. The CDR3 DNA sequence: TGTGCCAGCAGTGGCTGGACAGGGGGCGCGGATGGCTACACCTTC.

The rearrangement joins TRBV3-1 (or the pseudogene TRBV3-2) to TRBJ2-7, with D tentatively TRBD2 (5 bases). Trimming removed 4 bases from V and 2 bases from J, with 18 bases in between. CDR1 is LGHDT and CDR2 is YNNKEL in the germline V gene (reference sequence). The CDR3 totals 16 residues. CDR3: CASSPVAGGGPYEQYF. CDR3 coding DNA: TGTGCCAGCAGCCCCGTCGCTGGAGGTGGGCCCTACGAGCAGTACTTC.

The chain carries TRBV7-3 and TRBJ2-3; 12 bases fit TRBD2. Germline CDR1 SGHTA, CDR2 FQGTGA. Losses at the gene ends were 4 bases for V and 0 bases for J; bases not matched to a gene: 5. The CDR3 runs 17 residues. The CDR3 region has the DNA TGTGCCAGCAGCTCCGGACTAGCGGGGCCTAGCACAGATACGCAGTATTTT. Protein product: CASSSGLAGPSTDTQYF.

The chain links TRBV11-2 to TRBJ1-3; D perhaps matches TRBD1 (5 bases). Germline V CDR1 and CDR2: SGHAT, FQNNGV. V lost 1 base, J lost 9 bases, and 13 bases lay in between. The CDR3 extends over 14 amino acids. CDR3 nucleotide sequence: TGTGCCAGCAGCTTAGCCGGGGGGATAAGCACCATATATTTT. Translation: CASSLAGGISTIYF. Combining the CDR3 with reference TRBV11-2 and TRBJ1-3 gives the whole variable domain EAGVAQSPRYKIIEKRQSVAFWCNPISGHATLYWYQQILGQGPKLLIQFQNNGVVDDSQLPKDRFSAERLKGVDSTLKIQPAKLEDSAVYLCASSLAGGISTIYFGEGSWLTVV.